This is a list of T cell receptor beta chains from one sample in a study of OX40 agonist ivuxolimab in advanced cancers. Profiled with immunoSEQ multiplex PCR; TCRdb holds only in-frame clones, not every one. The data contain some 60,000 clones, roughly nine tenths of them singletons. The sample in question was CD4+ or CD8+ T cells sorted from blood, obtained in a trial of the OX40 agonist ivuxolimab. These receptors originate from an adult with an advanced solid tumor such as melanoma, head and neck, liver or kidney cancer. The CDR3 runs from the conserved cysteine through the conserved F or W. The D gene is left open where the match is weak. The size entry is marked missing in some rows and otherwise reads once, few, many or a size class.

>TRBD1|TRBV6-4|TRBJ2-2|-
CASSSGQGSTGELFF
TGTGCCAGCAGTTCGGGACAGGGGAGCACCGGGGAGCTGTTTTTT
>-|TRBV7-8|TRBJ2-3|once
CASTQADRRNTDTQYF
TGTGCCAGCACTCAAGCCGACAGACGGAACACAGATACGCAGTATTTT
>-|TRBV7-2|TRBJ1-4|few
CASSLSEKLFF
TGTGCCAGCAGCTTAAGTGAAAAACTGTTTTTT
>TRBD2|TRBV6-5|TRBJ2-7|-
CASSRGSGRAGEQYF
TGTGCCAGCAGTAGGGGTAGCGGGAGAGCGGGCGAGCAGTACTTC
>-|TRBV7-2|TRBJ2-5|-
CASSLAGTPSETQYF
TGTGCCAGCAGCTTAGCCGGGACGCCGTCCGAGACCCAGTACTTC
>TRBD2|TRBV7-3|TRBJ2-3|once
CASSLVGTTSTDTQYF
TGTGCCAGCAGCTTAGTCGGGACTACTAGTACAGATACGCAGTATTTT
>TRBD2|TRBV4-2|TRBJ2-3|-
CASSPRLAATDTQYF
TGTGCCAGCAGCCCGAGGCTAGCGGCTACAGATACGCAGTATTTT
>-|TRBV29-1|TRBJ1-4|-
CSVGSPGSEKLFF
TGCAGCGTTGGGAGTCCGGGGTCTGAAAAACTGTTTTTT
>TRBD2|TRBV28|TRBJ2-1|-
CASRLAGAWYNEQFF
TGTGCCAGCAGGTTAGCGGGAGCCTGGTACAATGAGCAGTTCTTC
>TRBD2|TRBV2|TRBJ2-3|-
CASSSSGTLGGDTQYF
TGTGCCAGCAGTTCTAGCGGGACGCTCGGGGGGGATACGCAGTATTTT
>TRBD1|TRBV2|TRBJ1-5|-
CASSGGQNNQPQHF
TGTGCCAGCAGTGGGGGACAGAACAATCAGCCCCAGCATTTT
>-|TRBV27|TRBJ2-7|once
CASSFLAASSYEQYF
TGTGCCAGCAGTTTCTTAGCGGCAAGCTCCTACGAGCAGTACTTC
>-|TRBV6-5|TRBJ1-1|-
CASSYSERGSTEAFF
TGTGCCAGCAGTTACTCGGAGCGAGGGAGCACTGAAGCTTTCTTT
>-|TRBV4-2|TRBJ2-3|once
CASSQDMADTQYF
TGTGCCAGCAGCCAAGATATGGCAGATACGCAGTATTTT
>-|TRBV25-1|TRBJ1-6|-
CASSEYPNSPLHF
TGTGCCAGCAGTGAATATCCGAATTCACCCCTCCACTTT
>TRBD1|TRBV5-1|TRBJ1-1|many
CASSLGTGGTEAFF
TGCGCCAGCAGCTTGGGGACAGGGGGCACTGAAGCTTTCTTT
>-|TRBV28|TRBJ2-3|-
CASSRPGDTQYF
TGTGCCAGCAGCCGACCAGGGGATACGCAGTATTTT
>-|TRBV7-2|TRBJ1-5|-
CASRGRVGQPQHF
TGTGCCAGCAGGGGGAGGGTCGGTCAGCCCCAGCATTTT
>TRBD1|TRBV7-2|TRBJ1-5|-
CASNFGPPGGNQPQHF
TGTGCCAGCAACTTCGGCCCTCCAGGGGGTAATCAGCCCCAGCATTTT
>-|TRBV2|TRBJ2-5|once
CASKMIQETQYF
TGTGCCAGCAAGATGATCCAAGAGACCCAGTACTTC
>-|TRBV7-2|TRBJ1-1|-
CASSGTLWNTEAFF
TGTGCCAGCAGCGGCACTCTCTGGAACACTGAAGCTTTCTTT
>-|TRBV5-1|TRBJ2-7|-
CASSPLGGQKYEQYF
TGCGCCAGCAGCCCCCTCGGGGGACAAAAATACGAGCAGTACTTC